This TCR beta chain was recorded in a study of blood T cell repertoires in COVID-19. About the study: COVID-19 samples, acute and convalescent, were from the United States, Italy and Spain. T cells, B-cell-depleted T cells, or PBMCs supplied cDNA or gDNA.

In the original workflow: By means of reference gene primer amplification, nucleated cell counts were estimated. Repertoires were generated with immunoSEQ multiplex PCR, while TCRdb's copy carries only in-frame clones and drops some. The DNA was the basis for D and trimming; V, J and clone size are from that table. Of approximately 16,000 clones listed, roughly nine tenths are singletons. The V gene's germline CDR1 is MNHEY and CDR2 SMNVEV (reference sequence). V dropped 5 bases and J dropped 4 bases, with 20 bases sitting between them. This CDR3 is 16 amino acids long. V gene TRBV27 combines with J gene TRBJ1-1, with a weak D call TRBD1 (5 bases). The sequencing sample was made of peripheral blood. This TCR came from a man in his 60s with acute or convalescent COVID-19. The CDR3 loop reads CASSLRLGGASTEAFF. In DNA form, the CDR3 reads TGTGCCAGCAGTCTCCGCCTGGGGGGTGCTAGCACTGAAGCTTTCTTT.